This TCR beta chain was recorded in a study of blood T cell repertoires in COVID-19. Some clones are missing from TCRdb's copy, which holds only in-frame ones; the method was immunoSEQ multiplex PCR. The sample shows around 230,000 clones, 82% of them seen only once. The CDR3 contains 13 residues. The V and J ends lost 6 bases and 3 bases, in that order; junction bases with no gene match: 4. Germline CDR1 SNHLY, CDR2 FYNNEI. What was sequenced was PBMCs or T cells enriched from blood (not recorded which). The TCR comes from a man in his forties who had recovered from COVID-19. The rearrangement uses TRBV2 and TRBJ1-1, with TRBD1 identical over 7 bases. The CDR3 region has the DNA TGTGCCAGCAGCCCGGGACAGTACACTGAAGCTTTCTTT. The encoded protein is CASSPGQYTEAFF.